The entry below describes one T cell receptor (beta chain). It has no known antigen specificity. Base qualities are not provided; no much larger clone lies one nucleotide away. These data originate in a study of shared clonotypes between healthy human individuals (dated by TCRdb to 2018 to 2021). Some background on the complete study: Three men and a couple of women, aged 18 to 49 years, made up the cohort. For each donor, CD4 naive and CD4 memory were each run on three plates, CD8 naive on two plates, and CD8 memory on one plate. Per donor, leukapheresis produced somewhere between about 0.8 and 9.5 billion PBMCs. To estimate repertoire size and how much clonotype sharing occurs between individuals, the study deeply sequenced the blood TCR repertoires of 4 to 6 healthy adults. Libraries were prepared and TCR repertoires were sequenced by different laboratories using diverse techniques, in order to increase sequencing depth and limit assay-specific biases.

What the work shows at the level of the full study, not this receptor alone: Compared with non-shared clonotypes, the clonotypes found in all four sorted-subset donors had higher generation probabilities. Sampling was restricted to blood, and TCR repertoires in tissue are likely to differ from TCR repertoires in blood. Larger estimated clonotype richness was generally found for naive subsets than for memory subsets. The small number of donors limited the genetic and exposure-history diversity represented. Sharing across four donors was observed for approximately 4.6% of naive CD4, over 3% of naive CD8, 2% to 2.5% of memory CD4, and around 0.4% of memory CD8 clonotypes. Incomplete sequencing was indicated by rarefaction of sorted-subset datasets, despite the large sequencing depth. Pairwise subsampling led to the expectation that sequencing depth would affect the degree of clonotype sharing among donors.

Ends trimmed: V by 8 bases, J by 2 bases; bases unmatched to a gene: 11. CDR1 and CDR2, looked up from the germline V gene, are MNHNS and SASEGT. There are 15 amino acids in the CDR3, from cysteine to phenylalanine inclusive. Of all the DNA, just the CDR3 is kept, 45 bases in frame from base 1. The donors were healthy, HIV-negative adults with no recently reported acute infections or vaccinations. Every donor was a Caucasian adult living in Nashville, Tennessee, USA. Magnetic negative selection was used to enrich CD4+ T cells, after which naive cells were positively selected on CD45RA and the negative fraction became the memory subset. Blood was obtained by leukapheresis, after which PBMCs were separated by Ficoll-Histopaque density gradient centrifugation and cryopreserved in liquid nitrogen vapor phase. Purity and quantity of every magnetically sorted T cell population were checked by analytical flow cytometry. Each sorted fraction had its genomic DNA isolated and then quantified by UV absorbance on a Nanodrop 2000c.

Using the deep immunoSEQ assay, TCR CDR3 regions were amplified from genomic DNA by multiplex PCR. For each cell subset, the extracted genomic DNA was distributed evenly across all wells of several immunoSEQ 96-well plates, and each plate served as one replicate. For sorted subsets, approximately 200 ng of genomic DNA, equivalent to 30,000 or so T cell genomes, went into each replicate PCR. Purified libraries were measured with a Qubit 3.0 fluorometer, size-checked on a Bioanalyzer 2100, and measured again with the KAPA Library Quantification kit. Each immunoSEQ 96-well plate was sequenced on its own single-read 150-cycle Illumina NextSeq 550 flow cell. As for the authors' bioinformatics: Because the immunoSEQ output held only junctional sequences and lacked quality scores, the filtering could not match the filtering applied to full-length reads. To assign V/J genes and CDR3, sequences were annotated against IMGT germline references using PyIR, a Python wrapper for IgBLAST v1.9. Reads with weak V/J assignments (E-value above 1e-6), missing CDR3, stop codons, out-of-frame junctions, or ambiguous translated residues were removed. A V3J clonotype was defined by an identical inferred V gene, J gene, and CDR3 amino acid sequence. Percentage overlap between repertoires was computed as shared unique clonotypes divided by the size of the smaller repertoire. Repertoire richness was assessed with RTK rarefaction, the Chao1 estimator, and Recon v2.1 estimates of unobserved clonotypes. For all TCRbeta clonotypes obtained by the gDNA method from several donors, generation probabilities were computed with OLGA. Not all clones reach the TCRdb copy of this immuneACCESS table, which keeps in-frame sequences only. Checked studies attribute under half of the gap to unresolved V genes and leave the rest unexplained. From that table come the V and J calls and clone size; the DNA was used to work out D and trimming. Here the sample has about 2.3 million clones; 85% to 95% occur a single time. In total, the top ten clones hold more than 0.35% of the sample.

Material for sequencing was naive CD4+ T cells from PBMCs. The sample's cell subset or site label is to be understood as: CD45RA+ positively selected. The sequence came from a young man in good health. Some clones in this sample may be carry-over from other donors' samples. The chain is assembled from TRBV6-1 and TRBJ1-1, and 7 junctional nucleotides match TRBD1. The CDR3 reads as follows: CASLTGDGANTEAFF. The nucleotide sequence is given as TGTGCCAGCCTTACAGGGGATGGGGCAAACACTGAAGCTTTCTTT.